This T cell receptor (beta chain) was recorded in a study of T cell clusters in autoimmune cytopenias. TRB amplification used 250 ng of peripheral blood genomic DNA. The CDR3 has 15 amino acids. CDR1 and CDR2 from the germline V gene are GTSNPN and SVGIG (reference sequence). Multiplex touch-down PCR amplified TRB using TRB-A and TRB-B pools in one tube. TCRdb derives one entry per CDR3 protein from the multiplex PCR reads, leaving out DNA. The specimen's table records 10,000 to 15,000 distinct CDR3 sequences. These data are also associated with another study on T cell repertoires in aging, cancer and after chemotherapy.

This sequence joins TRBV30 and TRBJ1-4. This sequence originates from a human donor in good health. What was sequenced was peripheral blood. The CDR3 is CAWSEDALRREKLFF.